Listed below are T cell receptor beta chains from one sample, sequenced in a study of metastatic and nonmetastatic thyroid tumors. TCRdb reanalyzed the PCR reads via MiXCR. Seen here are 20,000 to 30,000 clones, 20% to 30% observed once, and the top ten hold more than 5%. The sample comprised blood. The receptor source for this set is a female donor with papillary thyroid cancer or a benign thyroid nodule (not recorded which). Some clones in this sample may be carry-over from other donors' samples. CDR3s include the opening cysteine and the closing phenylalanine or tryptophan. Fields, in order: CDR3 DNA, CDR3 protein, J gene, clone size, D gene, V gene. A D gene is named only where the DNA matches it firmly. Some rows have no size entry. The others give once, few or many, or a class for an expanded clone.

cdr3_nt: TGTGCCAGCCACTCAGGGGGAGGGCCAAGTGAGCAGTACTTC
cdr3_aa: CASHSGGGPSEQYF
j_call: TRBJ2-7
clone_size: NA
d_call: NA
v_call: TRBV11-2

cdr3_nt: TGTGCCAGCAGCCGCGACAGGGGCAATCAGCCCCAGCATTTT
cdr3_aa: CASSRDRGNQPQHF
j_call: TRBJ1-5
clone_size: NA
d_call: TRBD1
v_call: TRBV6-2/TRBV6-3

cdr3_nt: TGTGCCAGCAGTGGGACTTCCATTAGCAATCATCCCCAGCATTTT
cdr3_aa: CASSGTSISNHPQHF
j_call: TRBJ1-5
clone_size: NA
d_call: NA
v_call: TRBV2

cdr3_nt: TGTGCCAGCAGTTTCAACCTAGACAGGGGGCTAGACAATGAGCAGTTCTTC
cdr3_aa: CASSFNLDRGLDNEQFF
j_call: TRBJ2-1
clone_size: few
d_call: TRBD1
v_call: TRBV6-2/TRBV6-3

cdr3_nt: TGCAGTTCTAGAGACTGCGGACAGGTCGGGGGAGAGACCCAGTACTTC
cdr3_aa: CSSRDCGQVGGETQYF
j_call: TRBJ2-5
clone_size: NA
d_call: NA
v_call: TRBV20-1

cdr3_nt: TGTGCCAGCACCCCGCAGGCTTTTACGAACACCGGGGAGCTGTTTTTT
cdr3_aa: CASTPQAFTNTGELFF
j_call: TRBJ2-2
clone_size: NA
d_call: NA
v_call: TRBV5-8

cdr3_nt: TGTGCCAGCAGTTTTCAGACGGAACGGGGCACTGAAGCTTTCTTT
cdr3_aa: CASSFQTERGTEAFF
j_call: TRBJ1-1
clone_size: many
d_call: NA
v_call: TRBV12-3/TRBV12-4

cdr3_nt: TGCAGTGCCCCCCCACAGGGCCCGGTCTACGAGCAGTACTTC
cdr3_aa: CSAPPQGPVYEQYF
j_call: TRBJ2-7
clone_size: medium-sized
d_call: NA
v_call: TRBV20-1

cdr3_nt: TGTGCCTGGAGCGGCCGTTCCAATCAGCCCCAGCATTTT
cdr3_aa: CAWSGRSNQPQHF
j_call: TRBJ1-5
clone_size: many
d_call: NA
v_call: TRBV30

cdr3_nt: TGTGCCAGCAGGATCGGTCTCTTCTATGGCTACACCTTC
cdr3_aa: CASRIGLFYGYTF
j_call: TRBJ1-2
clone_size: many
d_call: NA
v_call: TRBV2

cdr3_nt: TGTGCCAGCACCGACGGGGGGGGAGGAAACACCATATATTTT
cdr3_aa: CASTDGGGGNTIYF
j_call: TRBJ1-3
clone_size: many
d_call: NA
v_call: TRBV5-4

cdr3_nt: TGTGCCAGCAGCTTAACCCAAACCTCTAGCGGGAGGGTCACAGATACGCAGTATTTT
cdr3_aa: CASSLTQTSSGRVTDTQYF
j_call: TRBJ2-3
clone_size: many
d_call: TRBD2
v_call: TRBV7-3

cdr3_nt: TGTGCCAGCAGTGAAGGCGGGAGGTGGTACGAGCAGTACTTC
cdr3_aa: CASSEGGRWYEQYF
j_call: TRBJ2-7
clone_size: few
d_call: TRBD2
v_call: TRBV6-1

cdr3_nt: TGTGCCAGCAGCTTGGACAGGGACTATGGCTACACCTTC
cdr3_aa: CASSLDRDYGYTF
j_call: TRBJ1-2
clone_size: many
d_call: NA
v_call: TRBV5-4

cdr3_nt: TGCGCCAGCAGCCAACTGGACAGGGGAGGTGGCTACACCTTC
cdr3_aa: CASSQLDRGGGYTF
j_call: TRBJ1-2
clone_size: NA
d_call: TRBD1
v_call: TRBV4-1

cdr3_nt: TGTGCCAGCAGCTTACTGGATTCGTGGGAGCAGTACTTC
cdr3_aa: CASSLLDSWEQYF
j_call: TRBJ2-7
clone_size: NA
d_call: NA
v_call: TRBV7-6

cdr3_nt: TGTGCCAGCAGCGTAATGGGGTTCGACAATGGCTACACCTTC
cdr3_aa: CASSVMGFDNGYTF
j_call: TRBJ1-2
clone_size: many
d_call: NA
v_call: TRBV9

cdr3_nt: TGTGCCAGCAGTTGGACTAGCGGGAGCGAGCAGTACTTC
cdr3_aa: CASSWTSGSEQYF
j_call: TRBJ2-7
clone_size: few
d_call: TRBD2
v_call: TRBV28

cdr3_nt: TGTGCCAGCTCACCATGGTCTCTGCGCACTGAAGCTTTCTTT
cdr3_aa: CASSPWSLRTEAFF
j_call: TRBJ1-1
clone_size: once
d_call: NA
v_call: TRBV18

cdr3_nt: TGTGCCAGCAGCCCCCGAGGACTAGGGGGATACAATGAGCAGTTCTTC
cdr3_aa: CASSPRGLGGYNEQFF
j_call: TRBJ2-1
clone_size: NA
d_call: NA
v_call: TRBV11-2

cdr3_nt: TGCGCCAGCAGCTTGGGAGGGGCACAGGGCTACACCTTC
cdr3_aa: CASSLGGAQGYTF
j_call: TRBJ1-2
clone_size: NA
d_call: NA
v_call: TRBV5-1

cdr3_nt: TGTGCCAGCAGTTTTGACAGGGGGATACTTCCCAATGAGCAGTTCTTC
cdr3_aa: CASSFDRGILPNEQFF
j_call: TRBJ2-1
clone_size: once
d_call: TRBD1
v_call: TRBV2

cdr3_nt: TGTGCCGCTAGCGGGAGCTCTCCCTACGAGCAGTACTTC
cdr3_aa: CAASGSSPYEQYF
j_call: TRBJ2-7
clone_size: NA
d_call: TRBD2
v_call: TRBV6-1

cdr3_nt: TGTGCCAGCAGACGCGGAGGAAACACCATATATTTT
cdr3_aa: CASRRGGNTIYF
j_call: TRBJ1-3
clone_size: NA
d_call: NA
v_call: TRBV6-1

cdr3_nt: TGTGCCAGCAGCCCTAGGGGACAGATGAATGAAAAACTGTTTTTT
cdr3_aa: CASSPRGQMNEKLFF
j_call: TRBJ1-4
clone_size: many
d_call: TRBD1
v_call: TRBV9

cdr3_nt: TGTGCCAGCAGTGATGCCCTCGGACAGGCGACGATGAACACCGGGGAGCTGTTTTTT
cdr3_aa: CASSDALGQATMNTGELFF
j_call: TRBJ2-2
clone_size: many
d_call: TRBD1
v_call: TRBV2

cdr3_nt: TGTGCCGGCAGTTCAAGGGGTCGTAATTCACACCTCCACTTT
cdr3_aa: CAGSSRGRNSHLHF
j_call: TRBJ1-6
clone_size: few
d_call: NA
v_call: TRBV12-3/TRBV12-4

cdr3_nt: TGTGCCAGCAGTGCCCTGCCGGGACTAGCGGGAGGAAGACAAGAGACCCAGTACTTC
cdr3_aa: CASSALPGLAGGRQETQYF
j_call: TRBJ2-5
clone_size: many
d_call: TRBD2
v_call: TRBV27

cdr3_nt: TGTGCCTGGAGTTTAGCGGGCCCGTACGAGCAGTACTTC
cdr3_aa: CAWSLAGPYEQYF
j_call: TRBJ2-7
clone_size: many
d_call: TRBD2
v_call: TRBV30

cdr3_nt: TGTGCCAGCGCGGTGGGGGGGGCCTATGGCTACACCTTC
cdr3_aa: CASAVGGAYGYTF
j_call: TRBJ1-2
clone_size: medium-sized
d_call: NA
v_call: TRBV27

cdr3_nt: TGTGCCAGCAGCCAAGGGGTGGGGTTCTCCTACGAGCAGTACTTC
cdr3_aa: CASSQGVGFSYEQYF
j_call: TRBJ2-7
clone_size: NA
d_call: NA
v_call: TRBV3-1

cdr3_nt: TGCGCCAGCAGCCAATGGTATCCACGGGGGGCGCGGAGCAATCAGCCCCAGCATTTT
cdr3_aa: CASSQWYPRGARSNQPQHF
j_call: TRBJ1-5
clone_size: NA
d_call: NA
v_call: TRBV4-1